This T cell receptor (beta chain) was retrieved from a study of T cells after yellow fever vaccination. Whole-study findings and limits: Reappearance after the booster was observed for most primary-vaccination clones (more than 95% CD4, over 75% CD8).

In TCRdb, the 5' RACE reads were re-called with MiXCR into one record per CDR3 protein. The sample yields roughly 65,000 distinct CDR3 sequences, about 6% seen once. The CDR3 covers 15 residues. Per the germline V gene, CDR1 is SGHRS and CDR2 is YFSETQ. Between the trimmed V and J ends, which lost 3 bases and 3 bases, there was a span of 16 bases. This clonotype has ten or more counts. Its antigen is not identified. The sequencing used CD4+ T cells sorted from PBMCs, collected around 15 days after the first yellow fever vaccination. The receptor was derived from a man between 18 and 29 years old who received the YFV17D yellow fever vaccine. The genes are TRBV5-1 and TRBJ2-7, with D perhaps matching TRBD1 or TRBD2 (7 bases each). The CDR3 sequence is CASSWGLTGDYEQYF. The CDR3 DNA is TGCGCCAGCAGCTGGGGACTAACAGGGGACTACGAGCAGTACTTC.